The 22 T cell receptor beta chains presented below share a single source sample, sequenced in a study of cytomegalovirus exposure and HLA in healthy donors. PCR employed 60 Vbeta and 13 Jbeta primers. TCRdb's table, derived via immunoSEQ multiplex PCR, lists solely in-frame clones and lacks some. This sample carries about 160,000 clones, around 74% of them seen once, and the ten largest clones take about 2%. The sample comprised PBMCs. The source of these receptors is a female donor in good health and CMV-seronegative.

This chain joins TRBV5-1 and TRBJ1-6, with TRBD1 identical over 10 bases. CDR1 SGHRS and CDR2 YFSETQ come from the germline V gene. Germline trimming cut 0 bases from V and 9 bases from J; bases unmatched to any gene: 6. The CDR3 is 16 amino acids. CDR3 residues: CASSLVDGTGVSPLHF. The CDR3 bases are TGCGCCAGCAGCTTGGTAGACGGGACAGGGGTTTCACCCCTCCACTTT. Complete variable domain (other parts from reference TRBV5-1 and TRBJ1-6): KAGVTQTPRYLIKTRGQQVTLSCSPISGHRSVSWYQQTPGQGLQFLFEYFSETQRNKGNFPGRFSGRQFSNSRSEMNVSTLELGDSALYLCASSLVDGTGVSPLHFGNGTRLTVT.

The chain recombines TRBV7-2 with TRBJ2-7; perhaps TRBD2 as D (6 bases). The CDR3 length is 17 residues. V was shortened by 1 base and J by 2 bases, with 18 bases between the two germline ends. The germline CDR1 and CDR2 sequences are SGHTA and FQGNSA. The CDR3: CASSLGVGGKSPYEQYF. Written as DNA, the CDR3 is TGTGCCAGCAGCTTAGGGGTAGGCGGGAAGTCCCCCTACGAGCAGTACTTC. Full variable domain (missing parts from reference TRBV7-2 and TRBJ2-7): GAGVSQSPSNKVTEKGKDVELRCDPISGHTALYWYRQSLGQGLEFLIYFQGNSAPDKSGLPSDRFSAERTGGSVSTLTIQRTQQEDSAVYLCASSLGVGGKSPYEQYFGPGTRLTVT.

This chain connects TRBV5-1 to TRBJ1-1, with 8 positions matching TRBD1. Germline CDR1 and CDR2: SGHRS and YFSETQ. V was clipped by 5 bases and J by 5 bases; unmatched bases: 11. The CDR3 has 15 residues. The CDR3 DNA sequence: TGCGCCAGCAGTTCCGTCCCAGGGGGCCGAACTGAAGCTTTCTTT. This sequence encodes CASSSVPGGRTEAFF.

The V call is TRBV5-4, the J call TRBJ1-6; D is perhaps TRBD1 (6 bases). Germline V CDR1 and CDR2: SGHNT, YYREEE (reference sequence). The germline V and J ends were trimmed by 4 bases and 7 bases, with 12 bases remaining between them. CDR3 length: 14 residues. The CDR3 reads CASSADSGNSPLHF. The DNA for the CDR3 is TGTGCCAGCAGCGCGGACAGTGGAAATTCACCCCTCCACTTT.

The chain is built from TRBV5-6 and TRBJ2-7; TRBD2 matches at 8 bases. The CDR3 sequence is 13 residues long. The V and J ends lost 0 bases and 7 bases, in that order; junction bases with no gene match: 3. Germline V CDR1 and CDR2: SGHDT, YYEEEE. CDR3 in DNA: TGTGCCAGCAGCTTGGGGACTAGCAGGGAGCAGTACTTC. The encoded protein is CASSLGTSREQYF.

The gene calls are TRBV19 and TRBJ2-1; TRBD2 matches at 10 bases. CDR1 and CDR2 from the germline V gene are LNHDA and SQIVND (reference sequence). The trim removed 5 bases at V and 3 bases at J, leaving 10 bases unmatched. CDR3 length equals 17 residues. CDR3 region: CASSVLAGSPGYNEQFF. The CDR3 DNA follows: TGTGCCAGTAGTGTACTAGCGGGATCTCCAGGCTACAATGAGCAGTTCTTC.

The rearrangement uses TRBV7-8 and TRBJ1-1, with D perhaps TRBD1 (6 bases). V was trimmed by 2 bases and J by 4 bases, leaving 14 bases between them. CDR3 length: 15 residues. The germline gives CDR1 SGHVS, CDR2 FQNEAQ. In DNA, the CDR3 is TGTGCCAGCAGCTTACTACGACAGGCAGGCACTGAAGCTTTCTTT. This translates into CASSLLRQAGTEAFF.

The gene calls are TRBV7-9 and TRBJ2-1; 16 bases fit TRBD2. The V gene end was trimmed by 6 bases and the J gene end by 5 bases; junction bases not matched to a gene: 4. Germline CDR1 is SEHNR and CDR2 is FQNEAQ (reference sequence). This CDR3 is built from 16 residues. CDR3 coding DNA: TGTGCCAGCAGGGGGACTAGCGGGAGGGGGGACAATGAGCAGTTCTTC. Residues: CASRGTSGRGDNEQFF.

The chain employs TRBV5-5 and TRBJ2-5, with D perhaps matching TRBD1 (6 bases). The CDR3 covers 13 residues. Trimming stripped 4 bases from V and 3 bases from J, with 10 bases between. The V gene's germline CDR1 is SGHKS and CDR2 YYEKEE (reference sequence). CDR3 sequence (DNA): TGTGCCAGCAGCCCCCGACAGGAAGAGACCCAGTACTTC. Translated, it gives CASSPRQEETQYF.

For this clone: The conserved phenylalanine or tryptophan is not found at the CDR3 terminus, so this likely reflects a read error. The CDR3: CASSVDVGSTPLHL. For the CDR3, the DNA is TGTGCCAGCAGCGTAGATGTGGGTTCGACACCCCTCCACCTT. The chain joins TRBV9 to TRBJ1-6; D is undetermined. This CDR3 has 14 amino acids. The ends were cut back, 0 bases at V and 11 bases at J, with 12 bases in the middle. Germline loops: CDR1 SGDLS, CDR2 YYNGEE.

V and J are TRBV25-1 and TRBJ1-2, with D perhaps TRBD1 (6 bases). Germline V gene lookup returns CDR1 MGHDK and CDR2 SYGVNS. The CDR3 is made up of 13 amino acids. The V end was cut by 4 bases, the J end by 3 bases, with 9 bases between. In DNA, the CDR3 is TGTGCCAGCAGTGGGACAGCGTACTATGGCTACACCTTC. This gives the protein CASSGTAYYGYTF.

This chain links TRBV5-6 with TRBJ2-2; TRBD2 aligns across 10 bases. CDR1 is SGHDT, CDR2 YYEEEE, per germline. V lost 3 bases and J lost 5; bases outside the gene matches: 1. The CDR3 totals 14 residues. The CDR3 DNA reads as TGTGCCAGCAGCTGGGGACTAGCGACCGGGGAGCTGTTTTTT. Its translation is CASSWGLATGELFF.

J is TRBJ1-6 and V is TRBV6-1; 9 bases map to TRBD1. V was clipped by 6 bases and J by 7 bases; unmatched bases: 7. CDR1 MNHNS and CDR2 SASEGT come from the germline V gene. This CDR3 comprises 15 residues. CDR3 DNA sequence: TGTGCCAGCAGCCTGGGACAGGGTCACAATTCACCCCTCCACTTT. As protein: CASSLGQGHNSPLHF.

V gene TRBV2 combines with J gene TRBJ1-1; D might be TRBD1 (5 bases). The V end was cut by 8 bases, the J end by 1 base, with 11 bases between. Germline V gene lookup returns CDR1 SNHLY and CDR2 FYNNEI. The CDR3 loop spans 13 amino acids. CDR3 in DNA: TGTGCCAGCGGAGGGGTGGAGAACACTGAAGCTTTCTTT. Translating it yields CASGGVENTEAFF.

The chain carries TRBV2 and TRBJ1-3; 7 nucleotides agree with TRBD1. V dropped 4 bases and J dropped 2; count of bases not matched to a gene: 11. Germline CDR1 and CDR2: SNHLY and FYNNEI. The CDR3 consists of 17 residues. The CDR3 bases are TGTGCCAGCAGTGCGAGTCCGGGACAGATCCCTGGAAACACCATATATTTT. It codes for CASSASPGQIPGNTIYF.

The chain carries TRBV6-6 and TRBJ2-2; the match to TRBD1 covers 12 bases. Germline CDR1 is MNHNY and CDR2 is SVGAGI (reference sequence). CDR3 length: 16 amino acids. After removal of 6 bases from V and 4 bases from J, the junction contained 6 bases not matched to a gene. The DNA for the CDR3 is TGTGCCAGCAGCACGGGACAGGGGGCCGGCACCGGGGAGCTGTTTTTT. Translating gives CASSTGQGAGTGELFF.

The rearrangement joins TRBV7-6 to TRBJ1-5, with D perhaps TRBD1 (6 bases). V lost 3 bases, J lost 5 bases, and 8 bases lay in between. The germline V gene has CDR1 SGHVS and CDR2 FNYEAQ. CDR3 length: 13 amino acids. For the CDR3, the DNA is TGTGCCAGCAGCTTTTCAGGGGATCAGCCCCAGCATTTT. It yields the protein CASSFSGDQPQHF.

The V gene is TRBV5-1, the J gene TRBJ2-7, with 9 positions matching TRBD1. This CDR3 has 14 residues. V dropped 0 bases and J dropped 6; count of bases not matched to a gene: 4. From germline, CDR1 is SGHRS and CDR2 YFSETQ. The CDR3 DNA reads TGCGCCAGCAGCTTGGGGGACAGGGTCGCCGAGCAGTACTTC. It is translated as CASSLGDRVAEQYF.

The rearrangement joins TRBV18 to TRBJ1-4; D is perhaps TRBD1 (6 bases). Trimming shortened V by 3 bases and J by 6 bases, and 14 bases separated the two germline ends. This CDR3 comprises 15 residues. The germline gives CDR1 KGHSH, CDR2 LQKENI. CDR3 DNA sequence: TGTGCCAGCTCACCTTCCCTGGGGGCGTATGAAAAACTGTTTTTT. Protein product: CASSPSLGAYEKLFF.

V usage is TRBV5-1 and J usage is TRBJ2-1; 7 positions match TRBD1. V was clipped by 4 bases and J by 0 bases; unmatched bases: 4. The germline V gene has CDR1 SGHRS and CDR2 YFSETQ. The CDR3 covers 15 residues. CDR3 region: CASSPDRNSYNEQFF. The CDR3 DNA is TGCGCCAGCAGCCCGGACAGGAACTCCTACAATGAGCAGTTCTTC.

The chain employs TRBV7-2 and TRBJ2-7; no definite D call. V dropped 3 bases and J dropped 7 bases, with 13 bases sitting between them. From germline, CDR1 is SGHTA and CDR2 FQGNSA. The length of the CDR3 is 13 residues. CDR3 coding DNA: TGTGCCAGCAGCTTCGGCGCGCCCGGGGAGCAGTACTTC. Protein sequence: CASSFGAPGEQYF.

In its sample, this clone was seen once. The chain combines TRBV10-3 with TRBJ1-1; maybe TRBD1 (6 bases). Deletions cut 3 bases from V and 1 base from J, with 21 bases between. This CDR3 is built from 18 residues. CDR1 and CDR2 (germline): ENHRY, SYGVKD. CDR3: CAISDQSHPMTGNTEAFF. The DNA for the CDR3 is TGTGCCATCAGTGACCAGTCCCACCCCATGACAGGGAACACTGAAGCTTTCTTT.